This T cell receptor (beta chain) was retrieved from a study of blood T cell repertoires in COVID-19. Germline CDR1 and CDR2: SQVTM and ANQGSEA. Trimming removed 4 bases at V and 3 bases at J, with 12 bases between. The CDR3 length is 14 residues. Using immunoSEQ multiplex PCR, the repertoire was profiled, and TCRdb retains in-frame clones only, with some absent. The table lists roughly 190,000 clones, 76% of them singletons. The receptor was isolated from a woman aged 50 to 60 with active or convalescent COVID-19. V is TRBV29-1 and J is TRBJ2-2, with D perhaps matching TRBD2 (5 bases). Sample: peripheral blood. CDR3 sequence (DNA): TGCAGCGTTGCCACTAGTCGAGACACCGGGGAGCTGTTTTTT. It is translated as CSVATSRDTGELFF.